A selection of T cell receptor beta chains follows, all from one sample in a study of cytomegalovirus exposure and HLA in healthy donors. TCRdb's table, derived via immunoSEQ multiplex PCR, lists solely in-frame clones and lacks some. The table shows more than 65,000 clones, with almost 85% occurring only once. What was sequenced was PBMCs. The receptors were gathered from a man between 18 and 29 years old in good health and CMV-seronegative. Each CDR3 is given with its conserved first and last residue. A D gene is named only where the DNA matches it firmly. A clone size is listed for some rows: how often the clone was seen (once, few, many), or a class if it is expanded.

CDR3aa: CASSLVSAYEQYF; CDR3nt: TGTGCCAGCAGTTTAGTCAGCGCCTACGAGCAGTACTTC; abundance: -; v_gene: TRBV27; d_gene: -; j_gene: TRBJ2-7; len: 13
CDR3aa: CASSPAGTGGPYGYTF; CDR3nt: TGTGCCAGTAGTCCTGCGGGGACAGGGGGGCCCTATGGCTACACCTTC; abundance: -; v_gene: TRBV19; d_gene: TRBD1; j_gene: TRBJ1-2; len: 16
CDR3aa: CASSQGLIAGSGELFF; CDR3nt: TGCGCCAGCAGCCAAGGGTTAATAGCGGGGTCCGGGGAGCTGTTTTTT; abundance: -; v_gene: TRBV4-3; d_gene: TRBD2; j_gene: TRBJ2-2; len: 16
CDR3aa: CASSLDPGIAYGYTF; CDR3nt: TGTGCCAGCAGCTTAGATCCGGGGATAGCCTATGGCTACACCTTC; abundance: -; v_gene: TRBV7-2; d_gene: -; j_gene: TRBJ1-2; len: 15
CDR3aa: CASSSFVDTQYF; CDR3nt: TGTGCCAGCAGCTCCTTCGTAGATACGCAGTATTTT; abundance: -; v_gene: TRBV7-2; d_gene: -; j_gene: TRBJ2-3; len: 12
CDR3aa: CASTNGGQRLTEAFF; CDR3nt: TGTGCCAGCACCAACGGGGGACAGCGCCTCACTGAAGCTTTCTTT; abundance: once; v_gene: TRBV28; d_gene: TRBD1; j_gene: TRBJ1-1; len: 15
CDR3aa: CASSIRTGIQPQHF; CDR3nt: TGTGCCAGTAGCATTCGGACAGGGATCCAGCCCCAGCATTTT; abundance: -; v_gene: TRBV19; d_gene: TRBD1; j_gene: TRBJ1-5; len: 14
CDR3aa: CASRPGNNYGYTF; CDR3nt: TGTGCCAGCAGACCGGGAAACAACTATGGCTACACCTTC; abundance: once; v_gene: TRBV6-1; d_gene: -; j_gene: TRBJ1-2; len: 13
CDR3aa: CASSVGRGGSAPGDTQYF; CDR3nt: TGTGCCAGCAGCGTAGGTCGCGGGGGGAGCGCCCCAGGGGATACGCAGTATTTT; abundance: -; v_gene: TRBV9; d_gene: TRBD2; j_gene: TRBJ2-3; len: 18
CDR3aa: CASRGAVGYTF; CDR3nt: TGTGCCAGCAGAGGGGCAGTTGGCTACACCTTC; abundance: -; v_gene: TRBV5-5; d_gene: -; j_gene: TRBJ1-2; len: 11
CDR3aa: CASSLQGSNNEQFF; CDR3nt: TGCGCCAGCAGCCTACAGGGGAGCAACAATGAGCAGTTCTTC; abundance: -; v_gene: TRBV4-1; d_gene: TRBD1; j_gene: TRBJ2-1; len: 14
CDR3aa: CSVQSLAATEAFF; CDR3nt: TGCAGCGTGCAGAGCTTGGCGGCCACTGAAGCTTTCTTT; abundance: few; v_gene: TRBV29-1; d_gene: -; j_gene: TRBJ1-1; len: 13
CDR3aa: CASSEGAGGSVQPQHF; CDR3nt: TGTGCCAGCAGTGAAGGAGCAGGGGGCTCTGTTCAGCCCCAGCATTTT; abundance: -; v_gene: TRBV6-1; d_gene: TRBD1; j_gene: TRBJ1-5; len: 16
CDR3aa: CASSYLPTGVGEQYF; CDR3nt: TGTGCCAGCAGTTATCTACCGACAGGGGTCGGCGAGCAGTACTTC; abundance: -; v_gene: TRBV6-5; d_gene: TRBD1; j_gene: TRBJ2-7; len: 15
CDR3aa: CASSSLGQRQDPLGTQYF; CDR3nt: TGTGCCAGCAGCTCCTTGGGACAAAGACAGGACCCCTTGGGTACGCAGTATTTT; abundance: -; v_gene: TRBV5-6; d_gene: -; j_gene: TRBJ2-3; len: 18
CDR3aa: CASRSTVPGANVLTF; CDR3nt: TGTGCCAGCAGGTCGACAGTCCCCGGGGCCAACGTCCTGACTTTC; abundance: -; v_gene: TRBV28; d_gene: -; j_gene: TRBJ2-6; len: 15
CDR3aa: CASSLGQGANTDTQYF; CDR3nt: TGTGCCAGCAGCCTAGGACAGGGGGCTAACACAGATACGCAGTATTTT; abundance: -; v_gene: TRBV7-3; d_gene: TRBD1; j_gene: TRBJ2-3; len: 16
CDR3aa: CASSEPVQETQYF; CDR3nt: TGTGCCAGCAGTGAACCAGTACAAGAGACCCAGTACTTC; abundance: -; v_gene: TRBV25-1; d_gene: -; j_gene: TRBJ2-5; len: 13
CDR3aa: CASAGLAGSETQYF; CDR3nt: TGTGCCAGCGCTGGACTAGCGGGATCAGAGACCCAGTACTTC; abundance: -; v_gene: TRBV7-9; d_gene: TRBD2; j_gene: TRBJ2-5; len: 14
CDR3aa: CASSFIQGGNTGELFF; CDR3nt: TGTGCCAGCAGTTTTATTCAGGGGGGAAACACCGGGGAGCTGTTTTTT; abundance: -; v_gene: TRBV28; d_gene: -; j_gene: TRBJ2-2; len: 16
CDR3aa: CASSYRQGGGPQHF; CDR3nt: TGTGCCAGCAGCTACCGACAGGGAGGAGGGCCCCAGCATTTT; abundance: -; v_gene: TRBV7-2; d_gene: TRBD1; j_gene: TRBJ1-5; len: 14
CDR3aa: CASILRTGGSNQPQHF; CDR3nt: TGTGCCAGCATCCTCAGGACAGGGGGGAGCAATCAGCCCCAGCATTTT; abundance: -; v_gene: TRBV28; d_gene: TRBD1; j_gene: TRBJ1-5; len: 16
CDR3aa: CATNPGQGYNEQFF; CDR3nt: TGTGCCACCAACCCGGGACAGGGCTACAATGAGCAGTTCTTC; abundance: -; v_gene: TRBV19; d_gene: TRBD1; j_gene: TRBJ2-1; len: 14